The 23 T cell receptor beta chains below all came from one sample that was sequenced in a study of blood T cell repertoires in COVID-19. Libraries were prepared by immunoSEQ multiplex PCR; TCRdb keeps only in-frame clonotypes and omits some of them. The data show approximately 170,000 clones, around nine tenths seen once. Source material: peripheral blood. The source of these receptors is a woman older than 75 with COVID-19, enrolled during active disease.

The rearrangement uses TRBV7-6 and TRBJ2-5, with TRBD2 as a possible D gene (5 bases). V lost 2 bases, J lost 5 bases, and 15 bases lay in between. The CDR3 loop spans 15 amino acids. Germline loops: CDR1 SGHVS, CDR2 FNYEAQ. CDR3 sequence reads: CASSLRHLAAETQYF. Written as DNA, the CDR3 is TGTGCCAGCAGCTTACGCCACCTAGCCGCGGAGACCCAGTACTTC.

This chain joins TRBV4-3 and TRBJ1-4; 7 positions match TRBD1. Trimming at V came to 0 bases and at J to 12 bases, leaving 4 bases not matched to a gene. The CDR3 extends over 13 amino acids. Germline CDR1 reads LGHNA; CDR2 reads YSLEER. The CDR3 DNA reads TGCGCCAGCAGCCAAGATCTTGGGACAGAACTGTTTTTT. It encodes CASSQDLGTELFF.

This sequence joins TRBV6-5 and TRBJ2-7; 7 positions match TRBD1. V gave up 6 bases and J gave up 7 bases; unmatched junction bases: 6. CDR3 length: 12 residues. Germline CDR1 is MNHEY and CDR2 is SVGAGI. CDR3 residues: CASRADREEQYF. CDR3 bases: TGTGCCAGCAGGGCCGACAGGGAAGAGCAGTACTTC.

The CDR3: CATMSITSTDTQYF. DNA for the CDR3: TGTGCCACAATGTCTATTACTAGCACAGATACGCAGTATTTT. This chain uses TRBV19 with TRBJ2-3; no firm D call. The CDR3 loop spans 14 amino acids. Germline V CDR1 and CDR2: LNHDA, SQIVND (reference sequence). V was cut by 10 bases and J by 0 bases, with 14 bases left in between. The full variable domain, completed using reference TRBV19 and TRBJ2-3, is DGGITQSPKYLFRKEGQNVTLSCEQNLNHDAMYWYRQDPGQGLRLIYYSQIVNDFQKGDIAEGYSVSREKKESFPLTVTSAQKNPTAFYLCATMSITSTDTQYFGPGTRLTVL.

The J gene is TRBJ2-7, the V gene TRBV12-3 or TRBV12-4; D ambiguous. CDR3 length equals 13 residues. V was clipped by 3 bases and J by 0 bases, with 6 bases between them. CDR3 sequence reads: CASSLRHSYEQYF. CDR3 DNA sequence: TGTGCCAGCAGTTTGAGACACTCCTACGAGCAGTACTTC.

This sequence joins TRBV19 and TRBJ2-6; 7 bases are shared with TRBD2. The CDR3 totals 18 residues. Germline V gene lookup returns CDR1 LNHDA and CDR2 SQIVND (reference sequence). The trim removed 3 bases at V and 1 base at J, leaving 9 bases unmatched. The CDR3 nucleotides read TGTGCCAGTAGTATGGGAGGGGCCGGGTCGTCTGGGGCCAACGTCCTGACTTTC. Its translation is CASSMGGAGSSGANVLTF.

The chain combines TRBV9 with TRBJ2-7; TRBD2 matches 8 bases. Losses at the gene ends were 2 bases for V and 6 bases for J; bases not matched to a gene: 4. The CDR3 consists of 13 residues. Germline CDR1 reads SGDLS; CDR2 reads YYNGEE. CDR3 loop: CASSVSGGSEQYF. CDR3 nucleotide sequence: TGTGCCAGCAGCGTCAGCGGGGGCAGCGAGCAGTACTTC. Combining the CDR3 with reference TRBV9 and TRBJ2-7 gives the whole variable domain DSGVTQTPKHLITATGQRVTLRCSPRSGDLSVYWYQQSLDQGLQFLIQYYNGEERAKGNILERFSAQQFPDLHSELNLSSLELGDSALYFCASSVSGGSEQYFGPGTRLTVT.

V gene TRBV9 combines with J gene TRBJ1-6, with 9 bases aligning to TRBD1. Germline values: CDR1 SGDLS, CDR2 YYNGEE. V shed 3 bases and J 9 bases; nucleotides not matched to a gene: 10. The CDR3 contains 16 residues. CDR3 DNA: TGTGCCAGCAGCGCCTATCCGGGACAGGGCGGTTCACCCCTCCACTTT. Translation gives CASSAYPGQGGSPLHF.

This rearrangement joins TRBV28 to TRBJ1-4; no reliable D call. The ends were cut back, 2 bases at V and 5 bases at J, with 9 bases in the middle. The CDR3 runs to 14 residues. Germline V gene lookup returns CDR1 MDHEN and CDR2 SYDVKM. The CDR3 region has the DNA TGTGCCAGCAGTTTAAGATCCGGGAATGAAAAACTGTTTTTT. Protein: CASSLRSGNEKLFF.

V and J are TRBV7-2 and TRBJ1-2; 7 nucleotides match TRBD1. This CDR3 is 15 amino acids long. Trimming took 5 bases from V and 4 from J; bases not matched to a gene: 10. The germline V gene encodes CDR1 SGHTA and CDR2 FQGNSA. In DNA form, the CDR3 reads TGTGCCAGCAGCACCTACAGGGGATCTAGCTATGGCTACACCTTC. Its translation: CASSTYRGSSYGYTF. Together with reference TRBV7-2 and TRBJ1-2, the CDR3 gives the full variable domain: GAGVSQSPSNKVTEKGKDVELRCDPISGHTALYWYRQSLGQGLEFLIYFQGNSAPDKSGLPSDRFSAERTGGSVSTLTIQRTQQEDSAVYLCASSTYRGSSYGYTFGSGTRLTVV.

This chain uses TRBV29-1 with TRBJ1-2; TRBD1 agrees at 7 bases. J gave up 2 bases and V 2 bases, and 2 bases lay outside the gene matches. There are 13 residues in the CDR3. The germline CDR1 and CDR2 sequences are SQVTM and ANQGSEA. CDR3 bases: TGCAGCGTTGAAACGACAGGGAACTATGGCTACACCTTC. This codes for CSVETTGNYGYTF.

The chain links TRBV15 to TRBJ1-2; 10 positions match TRBD1. Germline V lookup: CDR1 LNHNV, CDR2 YYDKDF (reference sequence). The CDR3 covers 14 residues. Trimming took 1 base from V and 7 from J; bases not matched to a gene: 3. The CDR3: CATSRGGQGLGYTF. For the CDR3, the DNA is TGTGCCACCAGCAGAGGGGGACAGGGGCTTGGCTACACCTTC.

This clone has just one count. The chain couples TRBV27 to TRBJ2-7, with 10 nucleotides matching TRBD2. Germline-derived CDR1 and CDR2 are MNHEY and SMNVEV (reference sequence). Trimming cost V 6 bases and J 2 bases; bases outside gene matches: 4. The CDR3 is 14 amino acids. This CDR3 is CASRYSGRPYEQYF. The CDR3 DNA reads TGTGCCAGCAGGTATAGCGGGAGGCCCTACGAGCAGTACTTC.

The chain is built from TRBV7-9 and TRBJ2-2, with D maybe TRBD2 (5 bases). Per the germline V gene, CDR1 is SEHNR and CDR2 is FQNEAQ (reference sequence). This CDR3 spans 14 amino acids. V lost 3 bases, J lost 2 bases, and 7 bases lay in between. The CDR3 loop reads CASSFSANTGELFF. The CDR3 nucleotides are TGTGCCAGCAGCTTTAGCGCCAACACCGGGGAGCTGTTTTTT.

CDR3 DNA: TGTGCCAGCGGCGATAGCGGGAGAGTGACCCAGTACTTC. Protein: CASGDSGRVTQYF. The rearrangement links TRBV12-3 or TRBV12-4 to TRBJ2-5; 9 bases map to TRBD2. The CDR3 totals 13 residues. Trimming cost V 8 bases and J 7 bases; bases outside gene matches: 8.

The V gene is TRBV19, the J gene TRBJ2-7; perhaps TRBD1 as D (5 bases). V lost 1 base and J lost 2, with 9 bases in between. Germline CDR1 LNHDA, CDR2 SQIVND (reference sequence). This CDR3 contains 14 residues. This chain's CDR3 is CASSIGRGAYEQYF. CDR3 coding DNA: TGTGCCAGTAGTATAGGAAGGGGTGCCTACGAGCAGTACTTC.

The chain carries TRBV6-5 and TRBJ1-1; TRBD1 matches at 7 bases. Germline lookup yields CDR1 MNHEY and CDR2 SVGAGI. V was clipped by 5 bases and J by 6 bases; unmatched bases: 9. The CDR3 has 14 amino acids. The CDR3 protein is CASSRDRVMAEAFF. The CDR3 nucleotides read TGTGCCAGCAGTCGTGACAGGGTCATGGCTGAAGCTTTCTTT.

The chain uses TRBV5-4 and TRBJ2-1; the match to TRBD2 covers 9 bases. J was trimmed by 4 bases and V by 4 bases; bases with no gene match: 9. Germline CDR1 reads SGHNT; CDR2 reads YYREEE (reference sequence). The CDR3 is 16 residues long. CDR3 sequence (DNA): TGTGCCAGCAGCCGTCAAGGACTAGCGTCATACAATGAGCAGTTCTTC. Its translation: CASSRQGLASYNEQFF. Variable domain in full (rest from reference TRBV5-4 and TRBJ2-1): ETGVTQSPTHLIKTRGQQVTLRCSSQSGHNTVSWYQQALGQGPQFIFQYYREEENGRGNFPPRFSGLQFPNYSSELNVNALELDDSALYLCASSRQGLASYNEQFFGPGTRLTVL.

The chain joins TRBV7-6 to TRBJ2-1; 11 bases are a match to TRBD2. V shed 5 bases and J 2 bases; nucleotides not matched to a gene: 8. Germline assignment: CDR1 SGHVS and CDR2 FNYEAQ. This CDR3 contains 17 residues. The CDR3 DNA is TGTGCCAGCAGCCCAGGGACTAGCGGCAATACCTACAATGAGCAGTTCTTC. It codes for CASSPGTSGNTYNEQFF.

The chain combines TRBV6-5 with TRBJ1-3; TRBD1 matches at 8 bases. The CDR3 runs 14 residues. Germline CDR1 MNHEY, CDR2 SVGAGI. V trimming: 6 bases; J trimming: 4 bases; junction bases outside the gene matches: 5. CDR3 sequence: CASRTGDRGNTIYF. In nucleotides, the CDR3 is TGTGCCAGCAGGACCGGGGACAGGGGAAACACCATATATTTT.

This clone has only one observation. V and J are TRBV18 and TRBJ1-2; D is perhaps TRBD1 (5 bases). Germline CDR1 KGHSH, CDR2 LQKENI. CDR3 length: 14 residues. Trimming removed 2 bases from V and 2 bases from J, with 9 bases in between. The CDR3 loop reads CASSPGAENYGYTF. CDR3 in DNA: TGTGCCAGCTCACCAGGGGCAGAAAACTATGGCTACACCTTC.

The chain is built from TRBV4-1 and TRBJ2-1, with 9 bases identical to TRBD1. Germline CDR1 is MGHRA and CDR2 is YSYEKL. The CDR3 extends over 17 amino acids. V was pared by 0 bases and J by 8 bases, with 11 bases of the junction left unmatched. The CDR3 loop is CASSQDTGGGLVDEQFF. The DNA of the CDR3 is TGCGCCAGCAGCCAAGATACAGGGGGCGGATTGGTCGATGAGCAGTTCTTC.

CDR3 DNA: TGTGCCAGCCTACAGGGGGGTAACACCGGGGAGCTGTTTTTT. This gives the protein CASLQGGNTGELFF. The chain couples TRBV19 to TRBJ2-2, with 8 bases aligning to TRBD1. The V segment lost 9 bases and the J segment 2 bases; nucleotides outside the gene matches: 5. The CDR3 covers 14 residues. Germline CDR1 LNHDA, CDR2 SQIVND (reference sequence).